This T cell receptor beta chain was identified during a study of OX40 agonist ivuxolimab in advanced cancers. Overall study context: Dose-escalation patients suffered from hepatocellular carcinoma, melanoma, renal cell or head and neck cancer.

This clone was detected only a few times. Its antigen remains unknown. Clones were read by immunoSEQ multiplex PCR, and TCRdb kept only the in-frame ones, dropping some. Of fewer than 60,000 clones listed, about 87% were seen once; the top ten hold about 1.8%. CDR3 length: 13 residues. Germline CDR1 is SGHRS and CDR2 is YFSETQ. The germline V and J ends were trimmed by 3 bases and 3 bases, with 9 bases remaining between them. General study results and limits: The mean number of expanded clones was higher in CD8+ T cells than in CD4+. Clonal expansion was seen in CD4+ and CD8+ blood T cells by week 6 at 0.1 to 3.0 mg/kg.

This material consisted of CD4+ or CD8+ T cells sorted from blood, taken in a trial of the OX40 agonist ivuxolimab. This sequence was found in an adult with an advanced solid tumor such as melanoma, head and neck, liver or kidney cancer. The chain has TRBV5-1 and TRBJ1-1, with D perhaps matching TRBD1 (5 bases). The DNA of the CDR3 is TGCGCCAGCAGCTGGCGACAGTACACTGAAGCTTTCTTT. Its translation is CASSWRQYTEAFF.